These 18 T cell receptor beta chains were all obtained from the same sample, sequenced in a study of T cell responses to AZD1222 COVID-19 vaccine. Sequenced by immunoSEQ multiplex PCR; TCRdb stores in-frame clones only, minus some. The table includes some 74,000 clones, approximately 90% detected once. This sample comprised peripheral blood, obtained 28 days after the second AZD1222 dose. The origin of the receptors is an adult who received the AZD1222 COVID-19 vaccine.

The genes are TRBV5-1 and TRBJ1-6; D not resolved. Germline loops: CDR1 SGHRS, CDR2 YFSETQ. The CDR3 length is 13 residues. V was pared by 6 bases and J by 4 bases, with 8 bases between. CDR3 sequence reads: CASTLRYNSPLHF. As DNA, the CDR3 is TGCGCCAGCACCCTCCGATATAATTCACCCCTCCACTTT.

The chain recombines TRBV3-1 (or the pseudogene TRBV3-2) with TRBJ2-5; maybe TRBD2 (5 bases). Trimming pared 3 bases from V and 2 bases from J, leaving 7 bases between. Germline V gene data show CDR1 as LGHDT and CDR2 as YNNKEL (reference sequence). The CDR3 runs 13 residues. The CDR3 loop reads CASSQGVQETQYF. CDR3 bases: TGTGCCAGCAGCCAGGGAGTACAAGAGACCCAGTACTTC.

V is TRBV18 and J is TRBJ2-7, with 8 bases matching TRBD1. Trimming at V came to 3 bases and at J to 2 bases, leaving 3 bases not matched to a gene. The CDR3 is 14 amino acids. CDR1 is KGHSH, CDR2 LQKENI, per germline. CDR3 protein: CASSPTGAAYEQYF. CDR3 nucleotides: TGTGCCAGCTCACCGACAGGGGCGGCCTACGAGCAGTACTTC.

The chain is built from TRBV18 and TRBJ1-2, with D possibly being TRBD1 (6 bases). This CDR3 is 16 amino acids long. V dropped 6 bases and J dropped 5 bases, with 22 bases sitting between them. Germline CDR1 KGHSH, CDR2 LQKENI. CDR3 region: CASSRGQQTSQYGYTF. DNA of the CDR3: TGTGCCAGCTCCCGAGGACAGCAAACGAGCCAGTATGGCTACACCTTC.

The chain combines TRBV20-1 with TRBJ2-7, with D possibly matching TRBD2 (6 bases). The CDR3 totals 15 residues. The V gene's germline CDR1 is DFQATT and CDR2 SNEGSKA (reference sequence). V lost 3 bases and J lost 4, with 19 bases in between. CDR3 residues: CSASDAGTGIYEQYF. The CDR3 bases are TGCAGTGCTAGTGATGCGGGGACCGGCATTTACGAGCAGTACTTC.

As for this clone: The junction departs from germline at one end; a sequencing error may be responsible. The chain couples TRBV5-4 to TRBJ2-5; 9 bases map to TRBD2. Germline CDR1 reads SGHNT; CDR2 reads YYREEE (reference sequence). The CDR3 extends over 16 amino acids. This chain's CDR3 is CTSSLAAGGSQETQYF. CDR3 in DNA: TGTACCAGCAGCTTGGCTGCGGGGGGGAGCCAAGAGACCCAGTACTTC.

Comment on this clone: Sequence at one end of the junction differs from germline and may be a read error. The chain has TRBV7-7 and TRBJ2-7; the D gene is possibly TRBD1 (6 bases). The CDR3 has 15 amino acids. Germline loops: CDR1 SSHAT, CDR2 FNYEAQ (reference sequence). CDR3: CASSLGDIYSYEQYF. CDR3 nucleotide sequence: TGTGCTAGCAGCTTAGGGGACATTTACTCCTACGAGCAGTACTTC. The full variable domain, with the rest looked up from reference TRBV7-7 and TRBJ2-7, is GAGVSQSPRYKVTKRGQDVTLRCDPISSHATLYWYQQALGQGPEFLTYFNYEAQPDKSGLPSDRFSAERPEGSISTLTIQRTEQRDSAMYRCASSLGDIYSYEQYFGPGTRLTVT.

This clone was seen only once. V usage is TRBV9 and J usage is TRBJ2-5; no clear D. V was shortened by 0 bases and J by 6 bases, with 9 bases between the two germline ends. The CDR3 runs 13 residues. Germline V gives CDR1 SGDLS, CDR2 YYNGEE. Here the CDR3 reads CASSVAEEQTQYF. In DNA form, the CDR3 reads TGTGCCAGCAGCGTAGCCGAGGAGCAGACCCAGTACTTC.

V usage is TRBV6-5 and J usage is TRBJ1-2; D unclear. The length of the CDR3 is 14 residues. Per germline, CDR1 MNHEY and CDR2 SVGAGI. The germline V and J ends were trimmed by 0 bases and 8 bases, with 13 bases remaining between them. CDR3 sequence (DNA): TGTGCCAGCAGTTACTCGTATTCTGAGGGAGGCTACACCTTC. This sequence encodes CASSYSYSEGGYTF.

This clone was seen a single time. CDR3 in DNA: TGTGCCTGGAGTTACGGGGCGAGCTCCTACAATGAGCAGTTCTTC. This sequence encodes CAWSYGASSYNEQFF. The chain has TRBV30 and TRBJ2-1; D is perhaps TRBD1 or TRBD2 (5 bases each). Germline CDR1 and CDR2: GTSNPN and SVGIG (reference sequence). The V and J ends lost 2 bases and 0 bases respectively, with 11 bases between them. The CDR3 length is 15 residues.

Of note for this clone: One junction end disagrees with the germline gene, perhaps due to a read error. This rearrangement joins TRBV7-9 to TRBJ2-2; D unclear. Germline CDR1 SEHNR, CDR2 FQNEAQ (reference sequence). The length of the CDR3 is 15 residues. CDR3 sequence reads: CASSLGTSNAGELFF. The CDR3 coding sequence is TGTGCCAGCAGCTTGGGTACCTCGAACGCCGGGGAGCTGTTTTTT.

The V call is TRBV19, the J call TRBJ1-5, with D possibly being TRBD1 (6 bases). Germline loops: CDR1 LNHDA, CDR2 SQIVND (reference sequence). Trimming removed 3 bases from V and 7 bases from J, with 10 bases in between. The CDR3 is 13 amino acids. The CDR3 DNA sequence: TGTGCCAGTAGTATCTCGGGGGGCCAGCCCCAGCATTTT. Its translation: CASSISGGQPQHF.

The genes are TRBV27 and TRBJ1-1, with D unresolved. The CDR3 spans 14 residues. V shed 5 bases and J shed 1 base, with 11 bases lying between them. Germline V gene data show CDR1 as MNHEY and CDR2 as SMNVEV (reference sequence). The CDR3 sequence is CASSAQVRNTEAFF. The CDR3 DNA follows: TGTGCCAGCAGTGCCCAAGTCCGGAACACTGAAGCTTTCTTT.

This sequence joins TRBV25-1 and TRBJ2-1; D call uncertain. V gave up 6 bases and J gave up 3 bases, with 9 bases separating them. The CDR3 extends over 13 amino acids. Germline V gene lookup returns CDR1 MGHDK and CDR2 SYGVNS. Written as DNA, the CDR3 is TGTGCCAGCAGCTCGCGACACTACAATGAGCAGTTCTTC. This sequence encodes CASSSRHYNEQFF.

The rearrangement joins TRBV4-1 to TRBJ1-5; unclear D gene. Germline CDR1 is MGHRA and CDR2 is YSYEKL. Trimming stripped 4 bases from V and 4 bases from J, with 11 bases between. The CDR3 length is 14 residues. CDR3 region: CASSPLDGNQPQHF. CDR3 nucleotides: TGCGCCAGCAGCCCCTTGGACGGTAATCAGCCCCAGCATTTT.

In DNA form, the CDR3 reads TGTGCCATTTCCGGGACAGGGACAGATACGCAGTATTTT. This translates into CAISGTGTDTQYF. The chain is built from TRBV10-3 and TRBJ2-3; TRBD1 agrees at 9 bases. Losses at the gene ends were 9 bases for V and 3 bases for J; bases not matched to a gene: 4. The CDR3 length is 13 residues. CDR1 and CDR2 from the germline V gene are ENHRY and SYGVKD.

CDR3 amino acids: CASSILGTAGANVLTF. CDR3 DNA sequence: TGTGCCAGTAGTATACTAGGAACAGCTGGGGCCAACGTCCTGACTTTC. The V and J genes are TRBV19 and TRBJ2-6; D is uncertain. The CDR3 is made up of 16 amino acids. Between the trimmed V and J ends, which lost 2 bases and 2 bases, there was a span of 10 bases. The V gene's germline CDR1 is LNHDA and CDR2 SQIVND (reference sequence).

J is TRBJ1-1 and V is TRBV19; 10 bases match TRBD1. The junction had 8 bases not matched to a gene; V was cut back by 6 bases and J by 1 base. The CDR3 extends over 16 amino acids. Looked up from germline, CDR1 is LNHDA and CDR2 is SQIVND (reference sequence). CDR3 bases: TGTGCCAGTAGGCCGGGACAGGGGCGATCGAACACTGAAGCTTTCTTT. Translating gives CASRPGQGRSNTEAFF.